This TCR beta chain is from a study of CD4 T cell repertoires in COVID-19. CDR3 length: 17 amino acids. Germline lookup yields CDR1 MGHRA and CDR2 YSYEKL. Losses at the gene ends were 3 bases for V and 4 bases for J; bases not matched to a gene: 9. General observations from the study: In SARS-CoV and/or HKU1 spike cultures, between about 6.5 and 27% of SARS-CoV-2 clonotypes reappeared.

With regard to this clone: Its specificity is unknown.

TCRdb's copy holds only in-frame clones and misses some; the assay was immunoSEQ multiplex PCR. The profile shows 65,000 to 95,000 clones, around four fifths of them singletons. The chain links TRBV4-1 to TRBJ1-3; 10 bases match TRBD1. The sequences come from CD4+ T cells from peripheral blood, collected after recovery from COVID-19. The receptor's source is a human donor who had COVID-19. Here the CDR3 reads CASSQRIGTGVGNTIYF. The CDR3 DNA is TGCGCCAGCAGCCAGAGGATAGGGACAGGGGTAGGAAACACCATATATTTT.